This TCR beta chain was sequenced during a study of cytomegalovirus exposure and HLA in healthy donors. Study outcomes and limitations: In vitro work confirmed that a few CMV-associated chains recognize CMV antigens. Generally TCR sequences proved uncommon, though certain public TCRs appeared in numerous donors. Among TCR beta chains, those listed as cytomegalovirus-associated numbered 164. Subsequent analysis of the approximately 110 validation repertoires found a tendency for first-cohort TCR clusters to co-occur.

Worth noting for this clone: The antigen remains unidentified.

Sequencing used immunoSEQ multiplex PCR; TCRdb keeps in-frame clones, though not all of them. Among roughly 350,000 clones, just over 85% were seen once, and the ten largest hold under 0.85%. V was pared by 7 bases and J by 0 bases, with 2 bases of the junction left unmatched. The germline V gene has CDR1 LNHDA and CDR2 SQIVND (reference sequence). The CDR3 is made up of 14 amino acids. The sequence was obtained from a woman younger than 30 in good health and CMV-seronegative. The sequenced sample consisted of PBMCs. The V and J genes are TRBV19 and TRBJ2-1, with 8 bases identical to TRBD2. Written as DNA, the CDR3 is TGTGCCAGTAAAAGCGGGAGCTCCTACAATGAGCAGTTCTTC. Amino acid sequence: CASKSGSSYNEQFF.